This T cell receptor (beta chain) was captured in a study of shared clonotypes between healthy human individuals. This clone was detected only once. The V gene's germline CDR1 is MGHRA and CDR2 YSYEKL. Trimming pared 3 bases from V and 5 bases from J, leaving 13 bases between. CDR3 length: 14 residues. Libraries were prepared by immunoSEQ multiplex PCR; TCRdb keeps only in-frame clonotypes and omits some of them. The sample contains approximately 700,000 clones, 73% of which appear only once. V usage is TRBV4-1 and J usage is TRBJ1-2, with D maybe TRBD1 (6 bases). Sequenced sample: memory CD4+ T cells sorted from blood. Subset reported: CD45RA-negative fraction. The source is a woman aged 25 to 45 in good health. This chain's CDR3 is CASSQEQGGYGYTF. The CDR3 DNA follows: TGCGCCAGCAGCCAGGAACAGGGTGGATATGGCTACACCTTC.